The following is a TCR beta chain sequence with its context. Per the germline V gene, CDR1 is SGHTA and CDR2 is FQGTGA. The CDR3 is 12 amino acids. Trimming took off 4 bases at V and 5 bases at J, with 7 bases between the two ends. TCRdb's copy holds only in-frame clones and misses some; the assay was immunoSEQ multiplex PCR. This table holds around 330,000 clones, around 89% found once. This sample is drawn from a study of blood T cell repertoires in COVID-19. Study background: Acute and convalescent COVID-19 samples came from the United States, Italy and Spain.

The clonotype comes from a woman in her forties who had recovered from COVID-19. The J gene is TRBJ2-3, the V gene TRBV7-3; D gene unclear. Sequencing used PBMCs or T cells enriched from blood (not recorded which). The CDR3 reads CASSSSRDTQYF. The CDR3, as DNA: TGTGCCAGCAGCTCCTCTAGAGATACGCAGTATTTT.